This T cell receptor beta chain came from a study of blood T cell repertoires in COVID-19 (dated by TCRdb to about 2020). Regarding the complete study: Samples from collaborators originated in the United States, Italy and Spain and spanned both the acute and convalescent phases of COVID-19. The repertoires were released in a freely available public database intended as a resource for research on the immune response to SARS-CoV-2. The prospective study material was composed of cDNA or gDNA derived from T cells, B-cell-depleted T cells, or PBMCs. The sample metadata nearly always contained a de-identified subject ID, COVID-19 status, age in years and sex. Deeply sampled blood TCRbeta repertoires from subjects exposed to, actively infected with, or recovered from COVID-19 were included in the dataset. Where available, HLA class I and class II types were obtained from metadata supplied by the sample provider rather than from assay-based typing. Samples were obtained from the ongoing ImmuneRACE study (first 160 participants) and from some 1,300 subjects provided by 6 global collaborators. Paper-wide results and their limitations: Clinical and demographic metadata were provided uncurated, with the amount varying by source and participant.

On this clone itself: No cognate antigen has been identified for it. It has no much larger one-base neighbor in the sample; base qualities were not kept.

Trimming removed 5 bases from V and 5 bases from J; the gene matches leave 5 bases unexplained. The CDR3 contains 14 residues, cysteine and phenylalanine counted. The sequence is cut down to CDR3 DNA, 42 bases in frame from base 1. The germline V gene (reference sequence) sets CDR1 to LNHDA and CDR2 to SQIVND. The immunoSEQ Assay, a bias-controlled multiplex PCR, was used to amplify TCRbeta CDR3 regions from genomic DNA. The authors' analysis ran thus. The number of nucleated cells in each sample was estimated by amplification of reference gene primers within the assay. To quantify the absolute abundance of each unique TCRbeta CDR3 rearrangement, sequence reads were collapsed and filtered. For each sample, productive Simpson clonality was calculated by taking the square root of Simpson's diversity index across productive rearrangements. The clones in this table, taken by TCRdb from immuneACCESS, are in-frame only. Not every clone is retained; where verified, under half of the shortfall comes from an unresolved V gene, and the cause of the rest is unknown. That table supplies the V and J calls and clone size; D and trimming were determined from the DNA. The table for this sample lists 55,000 to 75,000 clones; around 82% of them were counted only once. Clones ranked in the top ten supply 15% to 20% of the sample.

The collaborating institutions used their own protocols to collect whole blood in K2EDTA tubes. For TCRbeta analysis, collaborators shipped samples as frozen whole blood, isolated PBMCs, or DNA extracted from either of those sample types. The chain was built from TRBV19 and TRBJ1-4, with 7 middle bases fitting TRBD1. The sequenced sample consisted of peripheral blood. The source is a man at least 80 years old with active COVID-19. CDR3 region: CASSEQGTNEKLFF. The sequenced DNA is TGTGCCAGTAGTGAACAGGGGACGAATGAAAAACTGTTTTTT.